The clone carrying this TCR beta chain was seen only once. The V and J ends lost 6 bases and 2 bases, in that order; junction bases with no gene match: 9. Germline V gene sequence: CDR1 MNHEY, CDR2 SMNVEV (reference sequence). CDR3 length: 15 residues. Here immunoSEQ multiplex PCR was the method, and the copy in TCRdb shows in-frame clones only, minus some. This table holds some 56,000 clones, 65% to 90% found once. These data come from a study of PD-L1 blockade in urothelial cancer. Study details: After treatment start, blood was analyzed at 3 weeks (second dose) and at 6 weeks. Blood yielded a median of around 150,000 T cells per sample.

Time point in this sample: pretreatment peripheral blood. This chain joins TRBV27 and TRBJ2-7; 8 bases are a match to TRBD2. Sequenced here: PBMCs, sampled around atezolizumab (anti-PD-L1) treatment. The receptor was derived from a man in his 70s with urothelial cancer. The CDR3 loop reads CASSANPGLAYEQYF. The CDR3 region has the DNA TGTGCCAGCAGCGCCAACCCGGGACTAGCCTACGAGCAGTACTTC.